Below are 20 T cell receptor beta chains sequenced from a single sample in a study of cytomegalovirus exposure and HLA in healthy donors. Researchers ran the PCR with 60 Vbeta and 13 Jbeta primers. Assay: immunoSEQ multiplex PCR; the TCRdb copy retains only in-frame clones and omits some. The data show 200,000 to 300,000 clones, with 84% seen just once and roughly 2% held by the top ten. The sample was PBMCs. These receptors were taken from a woman in her thirties or forties in good health and CMV-seropositive.

The chain couples TRBV2 to TRBJ2-2; 7 nucleotides agree with TRBD2. The CDR3 contains 16 residues. The germline gives CDR1 SNHLY, CDR2 FYNNEI. The V segment lost 5 bases and the J segment 6 bases; nucleotides outside the gene matches: 12. CDR3 sequence reads: CASSPRGWEGAGELFF. The CDR3, as DNA: TGTGCCAGCAGTCCACGGGGCTGGGAGGGAGCCGGGGAGCTGTTTTTT. The variable domain in full, completed from reference TRBV2 and TRBJ2-2, reads EPEVTQTPSHQVTQMGQEVILRCVPISNHLYFYWYRQILGQKVEFLVSFYNNEISEKSEIFDDQFSVERPDGSNFTLKIRSTKLEDSAMYFCASSPRGWEGAGELFFGEGSRLTVL.

The rearrangement links TRBV11-2 to TRBJ2-5, with TRBD2 identical over 12 bases. Germline CDR1 SGHAT, CDR2 FQNNGV. J gave up 5 bases and V 5 bases, and 12 bases lay outside the gene matches. This CDR3 contains 17 residues. The CDR3: CASSPWTSGAGGETQYF. Written as DNA, the CDR3 is TGTGCCAGCAGCCCGTGGACTAGCGGGGCTGGTGGGGAGACCCAGTACTTC.

The J gene is TRBJ2-1, the V gene TRBV15; D remains ambiguous. Germline-derived CDR1 and CDR2 are LNHNV and YYDKDF (reference sequence). CDR3 length: 12 amino acids. Trimming pared 3 bases from V and 6 bases from J, leaving 6 bases between. CDR3 residues: CATSSIVNEQFF. In nucleotides, the CDR3 is TGTGCCACCAGCAGTATCGTCAATGAGCAGTTCTTC.

The rearrangement joins TRBV2 to TRBJ2-7; D is perhaps TRBD2 (7 bases). V gave up 3 bases and J gave up 5 bases, with 20 bases separating them. The germline gives CDR1 SNHLY, CDR2 FYNNEI. The CDR3 extends over 16 amino acids. The CDR3 loop reads CASSDPKRGAFDEQYF. CDR3 DNA: TGTGCCAGCAGTGACCCGAAACGGGGGGCTTTCGACGAGCAGTACTTC. The entire variable domain, with the rest obtained from reference TRBV2 and TRBJ2-7, is as follows: EPEVTQTPSHQVTQMGQEVILRCVPISNHLYFYWYRQILGQKVEFLVSFYNNEISEKSEIFDDQFSVERPDGSNFTLKIRSTKLEDSAMYFCASSDPKRGAFDEQYFGPGTRLTVT.

The chain joins TRBV18 to TRBJ1-1; D unresolved. The CDR3 runs 14 residues. Germline loops: CDR1 KGHSH, CDR2 LQKENI. The V gene lost 3 bases and the J gene lost 2 bases, with 10 bases spanning the gap. The CDR3 loop is CASSPLSLNTEAFF. CDR3 sequence (DNA): TGTGCCAGCTCACCCTTATCCCTCAACACTGAAGCTTTCTTT.

The chain links TRBV28 to TRBJ1-1; TRBD1 aligns across 7 bases. CDR1 and CDR2 (germline): MDHEN, SYDVKM. The CDR3 covers 15 residues. Trimming removed 4 bases from V and 3 bases from J; junction bases left unmatched: 8. The CDR3 loop reads CASSSQTGTDTEAFF. CDR3 nucleotide sequence: TGTGCCAGCAGTTCTCAGACAGGGACGGACACTGAAGCTTTCTTT.

V and J are TRBV5-6 and TRBJ2-5, with D hard to call. Matching the DNA end better, TRBJ2-7 makes the J call doubtful. The CDR3 contains 15 residues. The germline V gene encodes CDR1 SGHDT and CDR2 YYEEEE. CDR3 DNA sequence: TGTGCCAGCAGCTTTATCGGCGATAGCTCCTACGAGCAGTACTTC. The encoded protein is CASSFIGDSSYEQYF.

V and J are TRBV28 and TRBJ2-1, with 12 bases identical to TRBD2. Unmatched junction bases numbered 18, after V lost 6 bases and J lost 6 bases. This CDR3 spans 19 amino acids. Germline CDR1 and CDR2: MDHEN and SYDVKM. The CDR3 protein is CASSPFRLAGGRVGNEQFF. The CDR3 DNA is TGTGCCAGCAGCCCCTTCCGGCTAGCGGGAGGGAGGGTAGGCAATGAGCAGTTCTTC.

The chain combines TRBV11-3 with TRBJ2-1; 7 bases fit TRBD2. The CDR3 is 15 residues long. V shed 5 bases, J shed 8 bases, and the junction held 12 bases outside the gene matches. Germline CDR1 is SGHNT and CDR2 is YENEEA. The CDR3 reads CASSDDGRTIHEQFF. DNA for the CDR3: TGTGCCAGCAGCGACGACGGGAGGACCATCCATGAGCAGTTCTTC. The full variable domain, in which reference TRBV11-3 and TRBJ2-1 provide the parts outside the CDR3, is EAGVVQSPRYKIIEKKQPVAFWCNPISGHNTLYWYLQNLGQGPELLIRYENEEAVDDSQLPKDRFSAERLKGVDSTLKIQPAELGDSAVYLCASSDDGRTIHEQFFGPGTRLTVL.

The chain has TRBV4-1 and TRBJ1-3, with TRBD1 identical over 8 bases. The CDR3 is 16 amino acids. The J segment lost 0 bases and the V segment lost 2 bases, leaving 3 bases of the junction unmatched. Germline values: CDR1 MGHRA, CDR2 YSYEKL. As DNA, the CDR3 is TGCGCCAGCAGCCAACCGGACAGGGACTCTGGAAACACCATATATTTT. This gives the protein CASSQPDRDSGNTIYF.

This chain uses TRBV30 with TRBJ2-7; 7 bases match TRBD1. The J segment lost 7 bases and the V segment lost 2 bases, leaving 11 bases of the junction unmatched. Germline V lookup: CDR1 GTSNPN, CDR2 SVGIG (reference sequence). The CDR3 loop spans 14 amino acids. CDR3 sequence: CAWSKGQVLGEQYF. The CDR3 DNA follows: TGTGCCTGGAGTAAAGGACAGGTTCTCGGGGAGCAGTACTTC. The complete variable domain, with remaining parts taken from reference TRBV30 and TRBJ2-7, reads SQTIHQWPATLVQPVGSPLSLECTVEGTSNPNLYWYRQAAGRGLQLLFYSVGIGQISSEVPQNLSASRPQDRQFILSSKKLLLSDSGFYLCAWSKGQVLGEQYFGPGTRLTVT.

The chain links TRBV4-2 to TRBJ1-4; TRBD1 aligns across 9 bases. CDR1 and CDR2 from the germline V gene are LGHNA and YNFKEQ. With V trimmed by 3 bases and J by 5 bases, 7 bases remained unmatched. The CDR3 covers 16 residues. This CDR3 reads CASSHNPGTGNEKLFF. In nucleotides, the CDR3 is TGTGCCAGCAGCCACAACCCCGGGACAGGGAATGAAAAACTGTTTTTT.

Here the CDR3 DNA reads TGTGCCAGCAGCCAAGGCGTTTCTAGCGGGATAGGCTACGAGCAGTACTTC. Translation gives CASSQGVSSGIGYEQYF. The rearrangement links TRBV4-2 to TRBJ2-7; 9 nucleotides align to TRBD2. The V and J ends lost 1 base and 3 bases, in that order; junction bases with no gene match: 10. This CDR3 spans 17 amino acids. The V gene's germline CDR1 is LGHNA and CDR2 YNFKEQ.

This rearrangement joins TRBV4-2 to TRBJ2-5; TRBD1 agrees at 7 bases. Germline V lookup: CDR1 LGHNA, CDR2 YNFKEQ. The CDR3 loop spans 18 amino acids. J gave up 2 bases and V 1 base, and 13 bases lay outside the gene matches. CDR3 in DNA: TGTGCCAGCAGCCAAGGGACCTACAGGGGCCCCCAACAAGAGACCCAGTACTTC. It codes for CASSQGTYRGPQQETQYF.

The gene calls are TRBV6-5 and TRBJ2-1; TRBD2 matches at 14 bases. The J segment lost 8 bases and the V segment lost 5 bases, leaving 5 bases of the junction unmatched. Germline V gene sequence: CDR1 MNHEY, CDR2 SVGAGI. CDR3 length: 15 residues. The CDR3 sequence is CASSKGLAGADEQFF. The DNA of the CDR3 is TGTGCCAGCAGTAAGGGACTAGCGGGAGCGGATGAGCAGTTCTTC.

This chain uses TRBV2 with TRBJ1-1; D remains ambiguous. Germline CDR1 and CDR2: SNHLY and FYNNEI. Trimming left V 5 bases short and J 3 bases short, with 10 bases between. This CDR3 comprises 13 residues. In DNA, the CDR3 is TGTGCCAGCAGTCCGCTCGAGGACACTGAAGCTTTCTTT. It encodes CASSPLEDTEAFF.

The CDR3 DNA follows: TGTGCCAGCAGCTTAGAGTCGGGGATCACAGATACGCAGTATTTT. It specifies CASSLESGITDTQYF. The chain carries TRBV7-2 and TRBJ2-3; TRBD2 might be the D (5 bases). This CDR3 spans 15 amino acids. The germline CDR1 and CDR2 sequences are SGHTA and FQGNSA. V was clipped by 1 base and J by 2 bases, with 10 bases between them.

The chain recombines TRBV27 with TRBJ1-1, with TRBD1 identical over 9 bases. V lost 6 bases and J lost 7; bases outside the gene matches: 6. Germline CDR1 reads MNHEY; CDR2 reads SMNVEV (reference sequence). This CDR3 has 13 amino acids. CDR3: CASSITGGSEAFF. CDR3 DNA sequence: TGTGCCAGCAGCATAACAGGGGGCAGTGAAGCTTTCTTT.

V and J are TRBV19 and TRBJ2-1, with D unclear. V lost 4 bases and J lost 4, with 14 bases in between. Germline values: CDR1 LNHDA, CDR2 SQIVND (reference sequence). The CDR3 covers 15 residues. CDR3 residues: CASSRQLAPYNEQFF. The CDR3 nucleotides read TGTGCCAGTAGTAGGCAGTTGGCCCCTTACAATGAGCAGTTCTTC.

The V gene is TRBV7-6, the J gene TRBJ1-4; D remains ambiguous. The CDR3 loop spans 16 amino acids. V was pared by 1 base and J by 0 bases, with 9 bases between. Germline V gives CDR1 SGHVS, CDR2 FNYEAQ. The CDR3 DNA sequence: TGTGCCAGCAGCTTAGACACCCTAGCAACTAATGAAAAACTGTTTTTT. Translating gives CASSLDTLATNEKLFF.